The TCR beta chain described here comes from a study of long-term antiretroviral therapy in people with HIV. Germline lookup yields CDR1 SGHTA and CDR2 FQGNSA. The CDR3 is 13 amino acids. V dropped 2 bases and J dropped 5 bases, with 9 bases sitting between them. The libraries were made with immunoSEQ v3.0 at survey level. Profiled with immunoSEQ multiplex PCR; TCRdb holds only in-frame clones, not every one. This table has some 28,000 clones, nearly 95% appearing once. To note about this clone: Its antigen is currently unknown.

General study results and limits: With ART, diversity went up but was still lower than in transplant donor controls.

Cryopreserved PBMC samples of about 1-10 million cells were used for DNA extraction. The sample consisted of unsorted PBMCs, taken approximately 6.3 years after starting antiretroviral therapy. The gene calls are TRBV7-2 and TRBJ1-2; D gene ambiguous. This TCR was recovered from a man between 25 and 39 years old with HIV. The DNA of the CDR3 is TGTGCCAGCAGCTTACCTCCCGTATATGGCTACACCTTC. Protein: CASSLPPVYGYTF.